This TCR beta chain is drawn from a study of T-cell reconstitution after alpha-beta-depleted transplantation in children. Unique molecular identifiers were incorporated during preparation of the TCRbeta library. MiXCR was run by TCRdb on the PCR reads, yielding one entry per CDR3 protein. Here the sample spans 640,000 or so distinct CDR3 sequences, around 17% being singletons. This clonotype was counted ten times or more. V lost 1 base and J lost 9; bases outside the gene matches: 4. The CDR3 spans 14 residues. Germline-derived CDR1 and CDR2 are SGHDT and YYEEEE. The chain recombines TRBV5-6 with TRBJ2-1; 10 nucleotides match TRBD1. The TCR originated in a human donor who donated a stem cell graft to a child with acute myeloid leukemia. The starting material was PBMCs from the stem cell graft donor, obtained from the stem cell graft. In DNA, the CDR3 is TGTGCCAGCAGCTTGAGGGACAGGGGTGGTGAGCAGTTCTTC. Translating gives CASSLRDRGGEQFF.